This T cell receptor (beta chain) was documented in a study of response to subunit inactivated influenza vaccine. This clonotype was observed at least ten times. TCRdb itself ran the RT-PCR reads through MiXCR, one entry per CDR3 protein. The profile covers some 850,000 distinct CDR3 sequences, with less than 20% appearing a single time and about a tenth taken by the ten largest. Germline CDR1 reads LGHNA; CDR2 reads YNFKEQ. V was cut by 1 base and J by 0 bases, with 25 bases left in between. There are 22 residues in the CDR3. The rearrangement links TRBV4-2 to TRBJ2-6; D is uncertain. The receptor's source is a man aged 50 to 60 who received an inactivated influenza vaccine. The material was PBMCs from blood, obtained approximately 5 days after vaccination. DNA for the CDR3: TGTGCCAGCAGCCAAGGGGTTCCTCTAGATCTCCTTGAACCCTCTGGGGCCAACGTCCTGACTTTC. Translated, it gives CASSQGVPLDLLEPSGANVLTF.